The 2 T cell receptor beta chains presented below share a single source sample, sequenced in a study of radiation and T cells in renal cell carcinoma. Time point described: blood 2 weeks post-SBRT. Treatment given: 15 Gy SBRT to primary tumor, nephrectomy 4 weeks later. This table comes from immunoSEQ multiplex PCR, and its TCRdb copy is limited to in-frame clones, with some not included. The sample has some 72,000 clones, 82% seen once; the top ten hold 5.8%. The input for sequencing was blood, taken from a patient whose treatment included radiotherapy and nephrectomy. The receptors come from a man aged 60 to 69 with renal cell carcinoma.

The chain joins TRBV25-1 to TRBJ2-7; tentative D call: TRBD1 (5 bases). Trimming stripped 4 bases from V and 9 bases from J, with 16 bases between. Germline V gene data show CDR1 as MGHDK and CDR2 as SYGVNS. The CDR3 has 13 amino acids. CDR3 region: CASSATVAKVQYF. In DNA, the CDR3 is TGTGCCAGCAGTGCGACAGTCGCTAAGGTGCAGTACTTC.

This clone was recorded only once. The chain recombines TRBV19 with TRBJ1-1; no firm D call. V dropped 6 bases and J dropped 0 bases, with 11 bases sitting between them. The CDR3 extends over 14 amino acids. The germline CDR1 and CDR2 sequences are LNHDA and SQIVND (reference sequence). CDR3 protein: CASSWGAVNTEAFF. DNA for the CDR3: TGTGCCAGTAGCTGGGGAGCCGTGAACACTGAAGCTTTCTTT.